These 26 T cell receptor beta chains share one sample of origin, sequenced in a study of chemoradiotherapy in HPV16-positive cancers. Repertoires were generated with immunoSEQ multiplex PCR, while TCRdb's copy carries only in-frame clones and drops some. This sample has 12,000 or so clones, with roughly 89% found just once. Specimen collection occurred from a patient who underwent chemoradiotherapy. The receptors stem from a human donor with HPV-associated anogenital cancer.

CDR3 coding DNA: TGTGCCAGCAGTCGTACTAGCTGGGAGCAGTACTTC. This sequence encodes CASSRTSWEQYF. This chain links TRBV2 with TRBJ2-7; possible D gene TRBD2, 6 bases. Per germline, CDR1 SNHLY and CDR2 FYNNEI. The V end lost 5 bases, the J end lost 7 bases, and 12 bases lay between the germline ends. CDR3 size: 12 residues.

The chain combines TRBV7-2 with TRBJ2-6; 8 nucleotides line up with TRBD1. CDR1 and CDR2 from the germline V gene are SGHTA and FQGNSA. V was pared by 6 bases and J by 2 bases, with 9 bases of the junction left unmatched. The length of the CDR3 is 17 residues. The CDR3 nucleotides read TGTGCCAGCAGTAACGGACAGGGAAGGCCTGGGGCCAACGTCCTGACTTTC. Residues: CASSNGQGRPGANVLTF.

CDR3 residues: CSATDISYEQYF. The CDR3, as DNA: TGCAGCGCGACGGACATCTCCTACGAGCAGTACTTC. The rearrangement links TRBV29-1 to TRBJ2-7; weak D call: TRBD1 (5 bases). The CDR3 has 12 residues. Trimming shortened V by 7 bases and J by 0 bases, and 10 bases separated the two germline ends. Germline V gives CDR1 SQVTM, CDR2 ANQGSEA.

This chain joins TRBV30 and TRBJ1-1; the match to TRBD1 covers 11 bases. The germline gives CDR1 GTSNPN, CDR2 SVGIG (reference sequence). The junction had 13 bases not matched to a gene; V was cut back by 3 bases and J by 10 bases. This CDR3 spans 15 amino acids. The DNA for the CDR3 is TGTGCCTGGAGCCAGAGTGGACAGGGGGCCTTCGGAGCTTTCTTT. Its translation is CAWSQSGQGAFGAFF.

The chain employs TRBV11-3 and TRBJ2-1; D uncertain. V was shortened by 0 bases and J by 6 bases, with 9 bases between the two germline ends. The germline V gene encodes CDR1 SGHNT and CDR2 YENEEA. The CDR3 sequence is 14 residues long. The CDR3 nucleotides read TGTGCCAGCAGCTTAGATGGAATAACCAATGAGCAGTTCTTC. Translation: CASSLDGITNEQFF.

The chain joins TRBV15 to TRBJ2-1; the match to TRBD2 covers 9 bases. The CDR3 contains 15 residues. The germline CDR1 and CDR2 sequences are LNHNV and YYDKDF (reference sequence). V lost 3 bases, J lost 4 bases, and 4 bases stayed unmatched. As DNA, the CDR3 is TGTGCCACCAGCAGGGGGCGGGGGGGTTACAATGAGCAGTTCTTC. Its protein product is CATSRGRGGYNEQFF.

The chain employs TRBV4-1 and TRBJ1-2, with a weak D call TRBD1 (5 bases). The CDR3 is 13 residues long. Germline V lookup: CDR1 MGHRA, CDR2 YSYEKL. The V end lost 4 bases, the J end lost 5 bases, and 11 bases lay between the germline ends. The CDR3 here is CASSPGDLYGYTF. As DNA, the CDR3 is TGCGCCAGCAGCCCCGGGGACCTTTATGGCTACACCTTC.

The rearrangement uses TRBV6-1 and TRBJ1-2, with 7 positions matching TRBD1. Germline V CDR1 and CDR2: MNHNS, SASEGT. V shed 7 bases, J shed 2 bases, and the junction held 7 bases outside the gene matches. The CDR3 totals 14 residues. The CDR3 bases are TGTGCCAGCACAAGGGGGCCCACGAACTATGGCTACACCTTC. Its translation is CASTRGPTNYGYTF.

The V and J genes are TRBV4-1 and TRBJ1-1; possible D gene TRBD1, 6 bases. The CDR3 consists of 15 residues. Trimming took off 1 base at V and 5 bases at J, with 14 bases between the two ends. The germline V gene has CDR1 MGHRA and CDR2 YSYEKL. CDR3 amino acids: CASSQVGGRRTEAFF. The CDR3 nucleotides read TGCGCCAGCAGCCAAGTTGGGGGGCGGCGGACTGAAGCTTTCTTT.

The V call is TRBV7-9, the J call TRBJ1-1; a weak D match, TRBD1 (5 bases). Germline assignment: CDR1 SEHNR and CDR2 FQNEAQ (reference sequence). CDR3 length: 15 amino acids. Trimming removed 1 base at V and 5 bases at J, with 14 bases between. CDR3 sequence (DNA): TGTGCCAGCAGCTTAGACCTGAGGGGTATTACTGAAGCTTTCTTT. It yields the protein CASSLDLRGITEAFF.

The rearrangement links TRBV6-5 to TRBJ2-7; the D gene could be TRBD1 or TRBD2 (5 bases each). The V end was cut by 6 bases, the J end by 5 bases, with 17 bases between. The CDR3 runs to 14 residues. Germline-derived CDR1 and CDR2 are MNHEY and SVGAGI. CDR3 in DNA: TGTGCCAGCAGGCCCGCCGTGGGGGACGACGAGCAGTACTTC. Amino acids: CASRPAVGDDEQYF.

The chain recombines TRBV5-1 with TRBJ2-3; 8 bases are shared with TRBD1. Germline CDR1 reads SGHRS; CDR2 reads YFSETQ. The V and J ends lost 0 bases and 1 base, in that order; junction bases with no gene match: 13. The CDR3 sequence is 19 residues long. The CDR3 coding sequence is TGCGCCAGCAGCTTGGCCCCTAGTGGACAGGGCTTTGGCACAGATACGCAGTATTTT. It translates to CASSLAPSGQGFGTDTQYF.

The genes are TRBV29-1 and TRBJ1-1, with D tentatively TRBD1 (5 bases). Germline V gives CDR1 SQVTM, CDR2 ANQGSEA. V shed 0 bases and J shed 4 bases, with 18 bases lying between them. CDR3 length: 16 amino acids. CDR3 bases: TGCAGCGTTGAAGACTTGGGGACGGACTCAGTCACTGAAGCTTTCTTT. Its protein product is CSVEDLGTDSVTEAFF.

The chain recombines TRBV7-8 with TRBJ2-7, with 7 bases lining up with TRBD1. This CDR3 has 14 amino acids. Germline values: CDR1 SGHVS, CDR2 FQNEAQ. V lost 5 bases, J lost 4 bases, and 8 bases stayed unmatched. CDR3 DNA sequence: TGTGCCAGCAGCCTAAGGACAGGCTTGTACGAGCAGTACTTC. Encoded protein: CASSLRTGLYEQYF.

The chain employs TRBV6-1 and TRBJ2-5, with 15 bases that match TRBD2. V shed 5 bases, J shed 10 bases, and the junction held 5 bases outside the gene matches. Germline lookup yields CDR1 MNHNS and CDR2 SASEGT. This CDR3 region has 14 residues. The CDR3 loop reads CASSPGLAGGIQYF. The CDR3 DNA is TGTGCCAGCAGTCCGGGACTAGCGGGAGGTATCCAGTACTTC.

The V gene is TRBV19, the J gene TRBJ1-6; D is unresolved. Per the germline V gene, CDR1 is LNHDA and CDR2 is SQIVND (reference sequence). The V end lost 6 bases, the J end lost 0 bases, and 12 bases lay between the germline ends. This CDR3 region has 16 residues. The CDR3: CASSDTPSSYNSPLHF. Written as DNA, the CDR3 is TGTGCCAGTAGCGACACCCCGAGCTCCTATAATTCACCCCTCCACTTT.

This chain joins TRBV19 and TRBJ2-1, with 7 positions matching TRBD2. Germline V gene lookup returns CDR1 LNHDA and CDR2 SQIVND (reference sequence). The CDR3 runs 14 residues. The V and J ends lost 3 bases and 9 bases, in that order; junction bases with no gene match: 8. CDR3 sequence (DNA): TGTGCCAGTAGTATTACAGCGGGGCCTGGTGAGCAGTTCTTC. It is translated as CASSITAGPGEQFF.

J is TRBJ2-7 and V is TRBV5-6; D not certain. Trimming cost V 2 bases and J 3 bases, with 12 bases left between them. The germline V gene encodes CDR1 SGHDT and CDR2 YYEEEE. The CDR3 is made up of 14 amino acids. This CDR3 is CASSFGGGYYEQYF. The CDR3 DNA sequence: TGTGCCAGCAGCTTCGGCGGTGGGTACTACGAGCAGTACTTC.

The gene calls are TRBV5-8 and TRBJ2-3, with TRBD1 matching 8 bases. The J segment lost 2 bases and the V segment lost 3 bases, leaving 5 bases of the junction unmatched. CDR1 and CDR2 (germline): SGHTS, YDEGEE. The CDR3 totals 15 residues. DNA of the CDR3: TGTGCCAGCAGCTGGCAGGGGGCGACCACAGATACGCAGTATTTT. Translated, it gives CASSWQGATTDTQYF.

The CDR3 loop reads CASSQEIATTNEKLFF. CDR3 DNA: TGCGCCAGCAGCCAAGAAATAGCAACAACTAATGAAAAACTGTTTTTT. The gene calls are TRBV4-1 and TRBJ1-4; D not certain. This CDR3 is built from 16 residues. The V end lost 0 bases, the J end lost 0 bases, and 8 bases lay between the germline ends. Per germline, CDR1 MGHRA and CDR2 YSYEKL.

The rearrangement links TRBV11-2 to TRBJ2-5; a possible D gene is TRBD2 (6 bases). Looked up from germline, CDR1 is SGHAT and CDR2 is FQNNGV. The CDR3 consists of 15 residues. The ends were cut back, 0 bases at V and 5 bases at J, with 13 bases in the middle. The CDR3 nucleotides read TGTGCCAGCAGCTTAGACACGGGAGCTCGCGAGACCCAGTACTTC. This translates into CASSLDTGARETQYF.

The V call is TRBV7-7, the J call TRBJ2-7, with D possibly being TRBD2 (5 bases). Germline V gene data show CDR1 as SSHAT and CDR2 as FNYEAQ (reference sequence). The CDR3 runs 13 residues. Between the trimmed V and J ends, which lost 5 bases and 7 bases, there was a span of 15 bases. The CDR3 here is CASSESGFGEQYF. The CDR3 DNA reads TGTGCCAGCAGCGAGAGCGGTTTCGGGGAGCAGTACTTC.

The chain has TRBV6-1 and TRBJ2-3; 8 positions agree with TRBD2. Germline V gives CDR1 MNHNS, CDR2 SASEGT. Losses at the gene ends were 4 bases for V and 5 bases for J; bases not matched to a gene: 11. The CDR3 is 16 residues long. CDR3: CASSVRAGGGGDTQYF. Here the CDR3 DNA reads TGTGCCAGCAGTGTTAGGGCGGGGGGTGGAGGAGATACGCAGTATTTT.

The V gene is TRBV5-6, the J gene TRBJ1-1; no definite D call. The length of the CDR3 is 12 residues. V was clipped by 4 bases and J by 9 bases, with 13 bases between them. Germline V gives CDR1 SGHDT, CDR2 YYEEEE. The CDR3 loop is CASSREETKAFF. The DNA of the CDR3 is TGTGCCAGCAGCAGGGAGGAAACCAAAGCTTTCTTT.

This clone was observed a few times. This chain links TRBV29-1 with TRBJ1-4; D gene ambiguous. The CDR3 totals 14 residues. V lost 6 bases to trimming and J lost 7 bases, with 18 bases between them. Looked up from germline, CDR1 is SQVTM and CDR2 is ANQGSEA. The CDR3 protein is CSVAVPSLGEKLFF. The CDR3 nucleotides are TGCAGCGTGGCCGTCCCCTCATTGGGTGAAAAACTGTTTTTT.

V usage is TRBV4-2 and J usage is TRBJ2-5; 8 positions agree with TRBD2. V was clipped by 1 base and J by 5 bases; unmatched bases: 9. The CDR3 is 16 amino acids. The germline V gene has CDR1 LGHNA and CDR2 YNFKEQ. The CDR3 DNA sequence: TGTGCCAGCAGCCAAGGCAGCGGGGGTGCGCGGGAGACCCAGTACTTC. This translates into CASSQGSGGARETQYF.